This paragraph covers one T cell receptor beta chain sequence. In the study's own analysis: Amplified reference gene primers provided the basis for estimating nucleated cell counts. TCRdb's copy holds only in-frame clones and misses some; the assay was immunoSEQ multiplex PCR. V and J calls plus clone size are reproduced from that table; the DNA served to infer D and trimming. The data contain around 270,000 clones, approximately 87% of them seen just once; the ten biggest clones take up approximately 2.2%. Trimming left V 0 bases short and J 7 bases short, with 2 bases between. The length of the CDR3 is 11 residues. The germline V gene encodes CDR1 SGDLS and CDR2 YYNGEE. These data belong to a study of blood T cell repertoires in COVID-19. The overall study: Acute-phase and convalescent COVID-19 samples originated in the United States, Italy and Spain. Sources were T cells, B-cell-depleted T cells, or PBMCs; the material itself was cDNA or gDNA.

This TCR was recovered from a woman in her forties or fifties with acute or convalescent COVID-19. The chain combines TRBV9 with TRBJ2-1; D not certain. The sequencing input was peripheral blood. This CDR3 is CASSVANEQFF. CDR3 DNA sequence: TGTGCCAGCAGCGTAGCGAATGAGCAGTTCTTC.